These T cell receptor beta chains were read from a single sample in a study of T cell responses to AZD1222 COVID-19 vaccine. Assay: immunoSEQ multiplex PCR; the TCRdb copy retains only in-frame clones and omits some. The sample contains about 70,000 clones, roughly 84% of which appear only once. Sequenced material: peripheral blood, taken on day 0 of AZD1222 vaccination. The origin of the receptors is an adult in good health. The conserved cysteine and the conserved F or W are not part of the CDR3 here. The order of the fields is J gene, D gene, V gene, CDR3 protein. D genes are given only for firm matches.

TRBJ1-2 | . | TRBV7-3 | ASSAQTGAHDGYT
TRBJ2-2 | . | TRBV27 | ASSLWGLNTGELF
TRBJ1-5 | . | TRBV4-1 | ASSQDRGLGQPQH
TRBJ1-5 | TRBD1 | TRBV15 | ATSRDSGTGDYYSNQPQH
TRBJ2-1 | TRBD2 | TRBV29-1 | SVEGGLDPWNEQF
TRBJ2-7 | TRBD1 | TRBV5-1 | ASSLTTGGLNEQY
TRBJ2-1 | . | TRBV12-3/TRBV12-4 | ASSLMGGGQF
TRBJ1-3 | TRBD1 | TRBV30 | AWSADRGSGNTIY
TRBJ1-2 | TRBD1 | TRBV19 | ASQTGNYGYT
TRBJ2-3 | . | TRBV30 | AWSEVDTQY
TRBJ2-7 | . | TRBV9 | ASSVETGRTYEQY
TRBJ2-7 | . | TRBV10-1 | ASSSIDEQY
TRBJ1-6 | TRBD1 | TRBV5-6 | ASNTGTAGNSPLH
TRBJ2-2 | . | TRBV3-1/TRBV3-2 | ASSQDSGDGTGELF
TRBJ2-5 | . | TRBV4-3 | ASSRTLGLRLGETQY
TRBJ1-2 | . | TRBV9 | ASSPQVSLLYGYT
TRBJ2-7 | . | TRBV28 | ASRPGQTYEQY
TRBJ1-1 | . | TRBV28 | ASSFDTKTLNTEAF
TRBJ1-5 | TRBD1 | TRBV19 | ASSRGQGIGQPQH
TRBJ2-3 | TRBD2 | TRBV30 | AWSPGLVVSTDTQY
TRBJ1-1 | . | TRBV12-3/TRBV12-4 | ASSPRLWTEAF
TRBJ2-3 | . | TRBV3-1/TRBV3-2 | ASSSSVDTQY
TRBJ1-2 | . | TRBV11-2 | ASSLRGYGYT
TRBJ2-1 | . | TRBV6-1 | ASSDEGGAYNEQF
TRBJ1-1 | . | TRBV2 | ASSFSPGDTEAF
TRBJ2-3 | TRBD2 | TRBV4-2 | ASSQVSGGLTDTQY
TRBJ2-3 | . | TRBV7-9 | ASSLLAGLTDTQY
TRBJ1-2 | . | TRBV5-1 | ASSAQGFGYT
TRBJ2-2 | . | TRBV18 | ASSPVGPAIPGELF
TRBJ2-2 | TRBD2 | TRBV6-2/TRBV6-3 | ASSDGLAGGPGELF